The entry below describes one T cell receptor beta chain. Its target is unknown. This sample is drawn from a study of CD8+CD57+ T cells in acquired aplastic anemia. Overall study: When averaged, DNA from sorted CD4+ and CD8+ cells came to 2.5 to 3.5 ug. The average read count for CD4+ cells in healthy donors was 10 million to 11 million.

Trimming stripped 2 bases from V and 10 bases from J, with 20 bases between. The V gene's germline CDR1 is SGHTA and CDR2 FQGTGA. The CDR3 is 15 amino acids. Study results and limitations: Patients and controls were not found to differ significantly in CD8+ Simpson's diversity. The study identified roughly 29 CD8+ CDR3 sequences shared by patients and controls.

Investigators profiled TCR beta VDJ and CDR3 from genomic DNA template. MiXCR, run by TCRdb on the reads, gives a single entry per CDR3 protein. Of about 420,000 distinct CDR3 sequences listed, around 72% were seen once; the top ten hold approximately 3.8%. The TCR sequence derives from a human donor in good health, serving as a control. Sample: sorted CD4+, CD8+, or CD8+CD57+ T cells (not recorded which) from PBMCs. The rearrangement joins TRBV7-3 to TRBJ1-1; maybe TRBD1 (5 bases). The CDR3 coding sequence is TGTGCCAGCAGCTTAGCCGGGACGACGGGTGCCAGAGCTTTCTTT. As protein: CASSLAGTTGARAFF.